One sample yielded the 21 T cell receptor beta chains listed below, sequenced in a study of chemoradiotherapy in HPV16-positive cancers. The repertoire was sequenced with immunoSEQ multiplex PCR; TCRdb's copy has only in-frame clones and lacks some. This sample has 300 or so clones, with about four fifths found just once. The sample was tumor tissue, taken from a patient who underwent chemoradiotherapy. These receptors originate from a human donor with HPV-associated anogenital cancer.

The chain has TRBV9 and TRBJ2-7; the D is unclear. Trimming stripped 4 bases from V and 5 bases from J, with 16 bases between. CDR1 is SGDLS, CDR2 YYNGEE, per germline. CDR3 length: 14 residues. The CDR3 DNA reads TGTGCCAGCAGCCCCGGTGTGTCGGTGGACGAGCAGTACTTC. Its translation is CASSPGVSVDEQYF.

This clone was recorded a few times. The chain has TRBV7-9 and TRBJ1-2, with 9 bases matching TRBD1. Germline V gene lookup returns CDR1 SEHNR and CDR2 FQNEAQ (reference sequence). V shed 4 bases, J shed 8 bases, and the junction held 5 bases outside the gene matches. CDR3 length: 13 residues. For the CDR3, the DNA is TGTGCCAGCAGCTCAGGACAGGGGTCCGGCTACACCTTC. Its translation is CASSSGQGSGYTF.

This chain links TRBV14 with TRBJ1-2, with D tentatively TRBD1 (6 bases). The CDR3 is 14 amino acids. The V and J ends lost 1 base and 5 bases respectively, with 11 bases between them. The germline gives CDR1 SGHDN, CDR2 FVKESK. This chain's CDR3 is CASSQGTGPYGYTF. The CDR3 DNA reads TGTGCCAGCAGCCAAGGTACAGGGCCTTATGGCTACACCTTC.

The CDR3 DNA sequence: TGTGCCAGCAGCTTATTTCGGGAGAATGAGCAGTTCTTC. Translated, it gives CASSLFRENEQFF. The chain joins TRBV7-3 to TRBJ2-1; D perhaps matches TRBD2 (6 bases). CDR1 and CDR2 from the germline V gene are SGHTA and FQGTGA. Trimming shortened V by 2 bases and J by 7 bases, and 9 bases separated the two germline ends. This CDR3 has 13 residues.

The V and J genes are TRBV27 and TRBJ1-1; tentatively, D is TRBD1 (5 bases). With 7 bases removed from V and 4 bases from J, the gap between germline ends came to 16 bases. This CDR3 region has 14 residues. Germline lookup yields CDR1 MNHEY and CDR2 SMNVEV (reference sequence). CDR3 sequence: CASTLGGGSTEAFF. The CDR3, as DNA: TGTGCCAGCACTCTGGGTGGGGGAAGCACTGAAGCTTTCTTT.

This clone came up once. The rearrangement links TRBV5-4 to TRBJ1-2; D call uncertain. The CDR3 runs 14 residues. Germline V lookup: CDR1 SGHNT, CDR2 YYREEE (reference sequence). V gave up 2 bases and J gave up 4 bases, with 12 bases separating them. The CDR3 nucleotides are TGTGCCAGCAGCTTCTCTTGGAAGGGCTATGGCTACACCTTC. Its protein is CASSFSWKGYGYTF.

The rearrangement uses TRBV7-2 and TRBJ1-6; D unresolved. Germline CDR1 SGHTA, CDR2 FQGNSA. V was pared by 1 base and J by 8 bases, with 6 bases between. There are 13 residues in the CDR3. Here the CDR3 DNA reads TGTGCCAGCAGCTTAGAAGTCTATTCACCCCTCCACTTT. The encoded protein is CASSLEVYSPLHF. Drawing the rest from reference TRBV7-2 and TRBJ1-6, the complete variable domain is GAGVSQSPSNKVTEKGKDVELRCDPISGHTALYWYRQSLGQGLEFLIYFQGNSAPDKSGLPSDRFSAERTGGSVSTLTIQRTQQEDSAVYLCASSLEVYSPLHFGNGTRLTVT.

There are a few counts of this clone. The rearrangement links TRBV5-1 to TRBJ2-5, with unresolved D. This CDR3 has 15 amino acids. Germline-derived CDR1 and CDR2 are SGHRS and YFSETQ. Trimming stripped 0 bases from V and 4 bases from J, with 13 bases between. Written as DNA, the CDR3 is TGCGCCAGCAGCTTGGGAATGGCACCCCTAGAGACCCAGTACTTC. Amino acids: CASSLGMAPLETQYF.

V and J are TRBV7-3 and TRBJ2-6; D remains ambiguous. V was clipped by 5 bases and J by 0 bases, with 17 bases between them. Germline values: CDR1 SGHTA, CDR2 FQGTGA. The CDR3 length is 18 residues. The CDR3 DNA reads as TGTGCCAGCAGCAACGGTGAACTGACCAACTCTGGGGCCAACGTCCTGACTTTC. It codes for CASSNGELTNSGANVLTF.

This chain connects TRBV9 to TRBJ1-4; D not resolved. Germline CDR1 reads SGDLS; CDR2 reads YYNGEE. V gave up 3 bases and J gave up 8 bases, with 14 bases separating them. The CDR3 covers 14 residues. The CDR3, as DNA: TGTGCCAGCAGCGGCGCAGAGATAAGGGAAAAACTGTTTTTT. As protein: CASSGAEIREKLFF.

This chain connects TRBV6-4 to TRBJ2-3; D uncertain. The germline V and J ends were trimmed by 0 bases and 2 bases, with 9 bases remaining between them. CDR1 and CDR2 from the germline V gene are MRHNA and SNTAGT. The CDR3 totals 15 residues. CDR3 sequence reads: CASSDSETNTDTQYF. DNA of the CDR3: TGTGCCAGCAGTGACTCAGAGACAAACACAGATACGCAGTATTTT.

This clone was seen a single time. The V and J genes are TRBV29-1 and TRBJ2-7, with 8 nucleotides matching TRBD2. This CDR3 has 13 residues. J was trimmed by 6 bases and V by 5 bases; bases with no gene match: 9. Looked up from germline, CDR1 is SQVTM and CDR2 is ANQGSEA. In nucleotides, the CDR3 is TGCAGCGTTCGATCGGGGGGGCCGAGCGAGCAGTACTTC. Protein product: CSVRSGGPSEQYF.

V and J are TRBV2 and TRBJ1-2; a possible D gene is TRBD1 (5 bases). Germline assignment: CDR1 SNHLY and CDR2 FYNNEI. The CDR3 is made up of 15 amino acids. V was clipped by 5 bases and J by 4 bases, with 17 bases between them. CDR3 DNA: TGTGCCAGCAGTTTCTCGATTACAGGATTCTATGGCTACACCTTC. Protein sequence: CASSFSITGFYGYTF.

The chain uses TRBV5-1 and TRBJ2-3; TRBD1 aligns across 9 bases. The CDR3 extends over 16 amino acids. CDR1 and CDR2 (germline): SGHRS, YFSETQ. V shed 5 bases, J shed 5 bases, and the junction held 12 bases outside the gene matches. The CDR3 DNA sequence: TGCGCCAGCAGAGGGAGCTGGGACAGGGTGAGAGATACGCAGTATTTT. Translating gives CASRGSWDRVRDTQYF. Complete variable domain (other parts from reference TRBV5-1 and TRBJ2-3): KAGVTQTPRYLIKTRGQQVTLSCSPISGHRSVSWYQQTPGQGLQFLFEYFSETQRNKGNFPGRFSGRQFSNSRSEMNVSTLELGDSALYLCASRGSWDRVRDTQYFGPGTRLTVL.

The V gene is TRBV7-9, the J gene TRBJ2-2; D uncertain. The CDR3 sequence is 15 residues long. V was clipped by 3 bases and J by 0 bases, with 8 bases between them. Per the germline V gene, CDR1 is SEHNR and CDR2 is FQNEAQ (reference sequence). The CDR3 bases are TGTGCCAGCAGCTTGCGCCAGCCGAACACCGGGGAGCTGTTTTTT. Its protein is CASSLRQPNTGELFF.

This clone was observed a handful of times. In nucleotides, the CDR3 is TGTGCCAGCAGCTCAAACAGGGGGGGGACTGAAGCTTTCTTT. It yields the protein CASSSNRGGTEAFF. This chain connects TRBV11-2 to TRBJ1-1, with 8 positions matching TRBD1. This CDR3 spans 14 amino acids. Germline V gene data show CDR1 as SGHAT and CDR2 as FQNNGV. V shed 4 bases and J 5 bases; nucleotides not matched to a gene: 6.

The V and J genes are TRBV4-3 and TRBJ2-3; no reliable D call. V was clipped by 1 base and J by 0 bases, with 11 bases between them. The CDR3 length is 16 residues. The germline gives CDR1 LGHNA, CDR2 YSLEER. The CDR3 DNA sequence: TGCGCCAGCAGCCAAGCGACCATTCCTAGCACAGATACGCAGTATTTT. The encoded protein is CASSQATIPSTDTQYF.

V usage is TRBV28 and J usage is TRBJ2-3, with D possibly TRBD1 on 6 matching bases. Germline V gives CDR1 MDHEN, CDR2 SYDVKM. V lost 2 bases and J 2 bases, leaving 8 bases between the germline ends. The CDR3 covers 14 residues. The CDR3, as DNA: TGTGCCAGCAGTTTAGCAGGGGTCACAGATACGCAGTATTTT. Encoded protein: CASSLAGVTDTQYF.

The chain carries TRBV6-5 and TRBJ1-4; D gene ambiguous. The V gene lost 5 bases and the J gene lost 5 bases, with 9 bases spanning the gap. Germline loops: CDR1 MNHEY, CDR2 SVGAGI. The CDR3 runs to 13 residues. The CDR3 nucleotides are TGTGCCAGCAGTAGGGCAGGAAATGAAAAACTGTTTTTT. Its translation is CASSRAGNEKLFF.

The chain recombines TRBV25-1 with TRBJ1-1; D ambiguous. The CDR3 extends over 12 amino acids. CDR1 MGHDK and CDR2 SYGVNS come from the germline V gene. V dropped 5 bases and J dropped 6 bases, with 10 bases sitting between them. As DNA, the CDR3 is TGTGCCAGCAGTCCCACGCAGGCTGAAGCTTTCTTT. Its translation is CASSPTQAEAFF. The full variable domain, with the rest looked up from reference TRBV25-1 and TRBJ1-1, is EADIYQTPRYLVIGTGKKITLECSQTMGHDKMYWYQQDPGMELHLIHYSYGVNSTEKGDLSSESTVSRIRTEHFPLTLESARPSHTSQYLCASSPTQAEAFFGQGTRLTVV.

The chain has TRBV6-6 and TRBJ2-1; D gene ambiguous. CDR1 is MNHNY and CDR2 is SVGAGI in the germline V gene (reference sequence). The CDR3 runs to 11 residues. The ends were cut back, 11 bases at V and 8 bases at J, with 13 bases in the middle. The CDR3 is CASSLADEQFF. For the CDR3, the DNA is TGTGCCTCGTCATTAGCCGATGAGCAGTTCTTC.